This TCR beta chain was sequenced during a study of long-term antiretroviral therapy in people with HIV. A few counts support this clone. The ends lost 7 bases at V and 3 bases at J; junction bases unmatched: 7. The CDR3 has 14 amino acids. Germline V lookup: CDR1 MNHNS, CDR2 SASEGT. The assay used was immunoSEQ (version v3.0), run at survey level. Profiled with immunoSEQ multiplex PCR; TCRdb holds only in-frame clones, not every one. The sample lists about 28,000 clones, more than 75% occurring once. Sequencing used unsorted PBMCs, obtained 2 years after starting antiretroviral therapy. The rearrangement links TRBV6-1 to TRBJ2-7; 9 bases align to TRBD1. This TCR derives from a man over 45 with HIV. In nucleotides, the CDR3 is TGTGCCAGCATCAACAGGGGGCACTTCTACGAGCAGTACTTC. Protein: CASINRGHFYEQYF.